The 27 T cell receptor beta chains below were found in one sample sequenced in a study of blood T cell repertoires in COVID-19. Measured with immunoSEQ multiplex PCR; TCRdb has only the in-frame clones, and not every one. Counted here are 250,000 to 350,000 clones, about 88% occurring once; the ten biggest clones make up more than 1.2%. The specimen was peripheral blood. These receptors were collected from a human donor with COVID-19, enrolled during active disease. The donor label of this sample is uncertain.

This sequence joins TRBV5-4 and TRBJ2-7; tentative D call: TRBD2 (7 bases). The CDR3 consists of 12 residues. Germline values: CDR1 SGHNT, CDR2 YYREEE (reference sequence). Trimming cost V 5 bases and J 9 bases, with 15 bases left between them. CDR3 coding DNA: TGTGCCAGCAGATACGGGGGGCCGGTGCAGTACTTC. This translates into CASRYGGPVQYF.

The chain combines TRBV5-1 with TRBJ2-1; 12 bases are a match to TRBD2. V lost 5 bases to trimming and J lost 6 bases; unmatched junction nucleotides: 3. This CDR3 has 14 amino acids. The V gene's germline CDR1 is SGHRS and CDR2 YFSETQ. CDR3 coding DNA: TGCGCCAGCAGAAAGACTAGCGGGAGCAATGAGCAGTTCTTC. This translates into CASRKTSGSNEQFF.

This sequence joins TRBV3-1 (or the pseudogene TRBV3-2) and TRBJ1-2; possible D gene TRBD1, 6 bases. Looked up from germline, CDR1 is LGHDT and CDR2 is YNNKEL (reference sequence). The CDR3 contains 13 residues. Deletions cut 4 bases from V and 8 bases from J, with 14 bases between. CDR3 region: CASSRKHRVGYTF. The CDR3 DNA follows: TGTGCCAGCAGCCGAAAACACAGGGTAGGCTACACCTTC.

V and J are TRBV12-3 or TRBV12-4 and TRBJ2-3; 7 bases line up with TRBD2. The CDR3 contains 13 residues. With 6 bases clipped from V and 4 bases from J, the junction kept 4 bases outside the gene matches. The CDR3 DNA sequence: TGTGCCAGCAGGGGGGGGGTGGCAGATACGCAGTATTTT. It specifies CASRGGVADTQYF.

The chain combines TRBV5-6 with TRBJ2-3; D not resolved. CDR3 length: 13 residues. Per germline, CDR1 SGHDT and CDR2 YYEEEE. V lost 0 bases, J lost 4 bases, and 6 bases lay in between. The CDR3 is CASSLVESDTQYF. In DNA, the CDR3 is TGTGCCAGCAGCTTGGTGGAGTCAGATACGCAGTATTTT.

This rearrangement joins TRBV5-4 to TRBJ2-2; D perhaps matches TRBD1 (5 bases). Germline CDR1 is SGHNT and CDR2 is YYREEE (reference sequence). The ends were cut back, 0 bases at V and 5 bases at J, with 5 bases in the middle. The CDR3 has 13 amino acids. As DNA, the CDR3 is TGTGCCAGCAGCTTGGACAGGACCGGGGAGCTGTTTTTT. Amino acid sequence: CASSLDRTGELFF.

The rearrangement links TRBV5-1 to TRBJ2-2; TRBD2 aligns across 10 bases. Losses at the gene ends were 0 bases for V and 3 bases for J; bases not matched to a gene: 5. This CDR3 is built from 17 residues. The germline V gene encodes CDR1 SGHRS and CDR2 YFSETQ. The CDR3: CASSLDASGSYTGELFF. DNA of the CDR3: TGCGCCAGCAGCTTGGATGCTAGCGGGAGCTACACCGGGGAGCTGTTTTTT.

The chain carries TRBV19 and TRBJ1-2; no firm D call. Germline V gene data show CDR1 as LNHDA and CDR2 as SQIVND (reference sequence). CDR3 length equals 13 residues. V was pared by 6 bases and J by 1 base, with 9 bases between. The CDR3 reads CASSPTYNYGYTF. CDR3 nucleotides: TGTGCCAGTAGCCCAACATATAACTATGGCTACACCTTC.

The rearrangement uses TRBV4-1 and TRBJ2-3; possibly TRBD2 for D (6 bases). The length of the CDR3 is 16 residues. Germline V gene lookup returns CDR1 MGHRA and CDR2 YSYEKL. V was pared by 1 base and J by 6 bases, with 17 bases between. CDR3 residues: CASSQGGRSIVDTQYF. The CDR3, as DNA: TGCGCCAGCAGCCAAGGAGGGAGGAGTATCGTGGATACGCAGTATTTT.

This chain uses TRBV6-1 with TRBJ1-2; D unclear. Trimming pared 2 bases from V and 7 bases from J, leaving 14 bases between. Germline CDR1 MNHNS, CDR2 SASEGT. The length of the CDR3 is 14 residues. CDR3 sequence reads: CASSERTGRSGYTF. CDR3 nucleotides: TGTGCCAGCAGTGAACGGACTGGGAGGAGTGGCTACACCTTC.

This chain connects TRBV4-1 to TRBJ2-7, with TRBD2 matching over 11 bases. Germline V gene sequence: CDR1 MGHRA, CDR2 YSYEKL. Trimming removed 0 bases from V and 3 bases from J; junction bases left unmatched: 16. This CDR3 region has 20 residues. CDR3 coding DNA: TGCGCCAGCAGCCAAGATCCCTTCGTCCGGGGACTAGCGGACCGCTACGAGCAGTACTTC. Translated, it gives CASSQDPFVRGLADRYEQYF.

The chain recombines TRBV6-5 with TRBJ1-1; D is possibly TRBD1 (6 bases). CDR1 is MNHEY, CDR2 SVGAGI, per germline. The CDR3 totals 14 residues. V gave up 2 bases and J gave up 2 bases, with 9 bases separating them. CDR3 bases: TGTGCCAGCAGTTACCAGGGGCTCAACACTGAAGCTTTCTTT. Amino acid sequence: CASSYQGLNTEAFF.

In this sample, this clone turned up a few times. The CDR3 DNA is TGTGCCAGCAGTTACTGGACAGGGAGGGGCACTGAAGCTTTCTTT. It is translated as CASSYWTGRGTEAFF. The rearrangement links TRBV6-5 to TRBJ1-1; 8 bases align to TRBD1. Germline V gene data show CDR1 as MNHEY and CDR2 as SVGAGI. This CDR3 contains 15 residues. The V and J ends lost 1 base and 4 bases, in that order; junction bases with no gene match: 5.

About this clone itself: Given a much more abundant clone one base away, this may be a read error. This chain uses TRBV9 with TRBJ2-2; 9 bases map to TRBD2. V dropped 0 bases and J dropped 3; count of bases not matched to a gene: 3. CDR3 length: 16 residues. Germline CDR1 SGDLS, CDR2 YYNGEE. The CDR3: CASSVGLAGDTGELFF. The DNA for the CDR3 is TGTGCCAGCAGCGTAGGGTTAGCGGGAGACACCGGGGAGCTGTTTTTT.

The chain carries TRBV6-5 and TRBJ1-1, with TRBD1 identical over 7 bases. V dropped 6 bases and J dropped 8; count of bases not matched to a gene: 9. CDR3 length equals 13 residues. CDR1 MNHEY and CDR2 SVGAGI come from the germline V gene. CDR3 coding DNA: TGTGCCAGCAGCCGGACAGGCGCCGGCGAAGCTTTCTTT. Residues: CASSRTGAGEAFF.

In this sample, this clone turned up once. The genes are TRBV11-2 and TRBJ2-7; 13 positions agree with TRBD2. The ends lost 3 bases at V and 6 bases at J; junction bases unmatched: 8. CDR3 length: 16 residues. Germline CDR1 is SGHAT and CDR2 is FQNNGV. The CDR3 DNA reads as TGTGCCAGCAGCTTTTTACCGGGACTAGCGGGATCCGAGCAGTACTTC. It codes for CASSFLPGLAGSEQYF.

This clone occurred once. This chain connects TRBV4-1 to TRBJ1-2; no definite D call. Germline values: CDR1 MGHRA, CDR2 YSYEKL. V was cut by 2 bases and J by 8 bases, with 18 bases left in between. This CDR3 region has 15 residues. DNA for the CDR3: TGCGCCAGCAGCCAAATAAGGACGGCCCTAGCCGGCTACACCTTC. This sequence encodes CASSQIRTALAGYTF.

V and J are TRBV5-1 and TRBJ2-1; 7 bases match TRBD1. With V trimmed by 0 bases and J by 8 bases, 5 bases remained unmatched. This CDR3 is built from 14 residues. The germline CDR1 and CDR2 sequences are SGHRS and YFSETQ. DNA for the CDR3: TGCGCCAGCAGCTTGGTTATAGGGGGCGATGAGCAGTTCTTC. Its translation is CASSLVIGGDEQFF.

The V call is TRBV10-3, the J call TRBJ2-1; D might be TRBD1 (8 bases). Germline-derived CDR1 and CDR2 are ENHRY and SYGVKD. The germline V and J ends were trimmed by 10 bases and 2 bases, with 15 bases remaining between them. The CDR3 runs to 14 residues. DNA of the CDR3: TGTGCCACCCAGGGGGCGGGGGCCTACAATGAGCAGTTCTTC. It translates to CATQGAGAYNEQFF.

The chain recombines TRBV11-2 with TRBJ2-3; 8 bases match TRBD1. J gave up 4 bases and V 3 bases, and 9 bases lay outside the gene matches. The CDR3 spans 16 residues. The V gene's germline CDR1 is SGHAT and CDR2 FQNNGV. The CDR3 region is CASSFLGQGRADTQYF. For the CDR3, the DNA is TGTGCCAGCAGCTTCCTCGGACAGGGTCGCGCAGATACGCAGTATTTT.

This clone showed up just a few times. This rearrangement joins TRBV5-4 to TRBJ1-4; 7 nucleotides line up with TRBD1. The CDR3 runs to 16 residues. The V gene end was trimmed by 1 base and the J gene end by 0 bases; junction bases not matched to a gene: 3. The germline CDR1 and CDR2 sequences are SGHNT and YYREEE (reference sequence). CDR3 residues: CASSLNRGATNEKLFF. The CDR3 DNA follows: TGTGCCAGCAGCTTGAACAGGGGTGCAACTAATGAAAAACTGTTTTTT.

CDR3 bases: TGTGCCAGCAGCCCCCGAGGGGGGGCGGCCTCTGGAAACACCATATATTTT. This gives the protein CASSPRGGAASGNTIYF. This chain joins TRBV14 and TRBJ1-3; TRBD1 might be the D (6 bases). Trimming pared 4 bases from V and 0 bases from J, leaving 16 bases between. The CDR3 is made up of 17 amino acids. Germline loops: CDR1 SGHDN, CDR2 FVKESK. Looking up the rest from reference TRBV14 and TRBJ1-3 gives the full variable domain: EAGVTQFPSHSVIEKGQTVTLRCDPISGHDNLYWYRRVMGKEIKFLLHFVKESKQDESGMPNNRFLAERTGGTYSTLKVQPAELEDSGVYFCASSPRGGAASGNTIYFGEGSWLTVV.

The rearrangement uses TRBV11-2 and TRBJ1-2; D uncertain. V lost 4 bases and J lost 2, with 11 bases in between. Germline V gene sequence: CDR1 SGHAT, CDR2 FQNNGV. The CDR3 sequence is 14 residues long. CDR3 sequence: CASSWAHRNYGYTF. For the CDR3, the DNA is TGTGCCAGCAGCTGGGCCCACAGAAACTATGGCTACACCTTC.

The rearrangement uses TRBV28 and TRBJ2-1, with a possible D match to TRBD2 (6 bases). V lost 5 bases and J 1 base, leaving 12 bases between the germline ends. In germline, CDR1 is MDHEN, CDR2 SYDVKM. CDR3 length equals 15 residues. CDR3 loop: CASSPPGVSYNEQFF. CDR3 nucleotide sequence: TGTGCCAGCAGTCCCCCGGGGGTATCCTACAATGAGCAGTTCTTC.

V usage is TRBV6-5 and J usage is TRBJ2-4, with TRBD1 matching 9 bases. There are 14 residues in the CDR3. Unmatched junction bases numbered 8, after V lost 5 bases and J lost 9 bases. CDR1 MNHEY and CDR2 SVGAGI come from the germline V gene. CDR3 sequence: CASSRTGTGTIQYF. The CDR3 coding sequence is TGTGCCAGCAGTCGAACCGGGACAGGGACCATTCAGTACTTC.

CDR3 nucleotides: TGTGCCAGCAGCTCGACAGGGCCGAGCACAGATACGCAGTATTTT. Protein sequence: CASSSTGPSTDTQYF. This chain uses TRBV7-9 with TRBJ2-3, with TRBD1 matching 7 bases. With V trimmed by 4 bases and J by 0 bases, 4 bases remained unmatched. This CDR3 is built from 15 residues. Germline CDR1 and CDR2: SEHNR and FQNEAQ (reference sequence). Variable domain in full (rest from reference TRBV7-9 and TRBJ2-3): DTGVSQNPRHKITKRGQNVTFRCDPISEHNRLYWYRQTLGQGPEFLTYFQNEAQLEKSRLLSDRFSAERPKGSFSTLEIQRTEQGDSAMYLCASSSTGPSTDTQYFGPGTRLTVL.

The chain links TRBV5-1 to TRBJ1-5, with D unclear. The V end lost 4 bases, the J end lost 0 bases, and 11 bases lay between the germline ends. Germline values: CDR1 SGHRS, CDR2 YFSETQ. The CDR3 runs to 15 residues. This chain's CDR3 is CASSLSSGSNQPQHF. CDR3 sequence (DNA): TGCGCCAGCAGCCTGAGTTCGGGTAGCAATCAGCCCCAGCATTTT.